A selection of T cell receptor beta chains follows, all from one sample in a study of T cells expressing NK-cell markers. Reanalyzing the 5' RACE reads, TCRdb keeps one entry per CDR3 protein, without DNA. Its listing shows around 21,000 distinct CDR3 sequences. Sequencing was done on a sample of blood T cells: a sorted CD56 or NKG2C T cell subset, CD4+ or CD8+ T cells, or bulk PBMC T cells (not recorded which). The receptor source for this set is a man aged 18 to 69 in good health. The CDR3 runs from the conserved cysteine through the conserved F or W. Fields, in order: CDR3 protein, V gene, clone size, J gene. Only some rows state a clone size, as once, few, many or a class for expanded clones.

CDR3aa: CASSYPRGGRSYNEQFF; v_gene: TRBV6-5; abundance: NA; j_gene: TRBJ2-1
CDR3aa: CSAKTTSVAYEQYF; v_gene: TRBV20-1; abundance: NA; j_gene: TRBJ2-7
CDR3aa: CAISESRQGGSPDTQYF; v_gene: TRBV10-3; abundance: NA; j_gene: TRBJ2-3
CDR3aa: CASSQKPGLATDTQYF; v_gene: TRBV14; abundance: NA; j_gene: TRBJ2-3
CDR3aa: CASSQDLAGPSYNEQFF; v_gene: TRBV4-2; abundance: NA; j_gene: TRBJ2-1
CDR3aa: CASSPGTGGSYEQYF; v_gene: TRBV18; abundance: NA; j_gene: TRBJ2-7
CDR3aa: CSVQIRRAQETQYF; v_gene: TRBV29-1; abundance: NA; j_gene: TRBJ2-5
CDR3aa: CASSLSREGLEQYF; v_gene: TRBV27; abundance: NA; j_gene: TRBJ2-7
CDR3aa: CASSSPGQGASDTQYF; v_gene: TRBV5-1; abundance: NA; j_gene: TRBJ2-3
CDR3aa: CASSLASGGANEQFF; v_gene: TRBV12-3/TRBV12-4; abundance: NA; j_gene: TRBJ2-1
CDR3aa: CATSAKLAGSTDTQYF; v_gene: TRBV24-1; abundance: NA; j_gene: TRBJ2-3
CDR3aa: CAGGLAAEETQYF; v_gene: TRBV6-2/TRBV6-3; abundance: medium-sized; j_gene: TRBJ2-5
CDR3aa: CASSPTPDGFSNQPQHF; v_gene: TRBV27; abundance: NA; j_gene: TRBJ1-5
CDR3aa: CSVGGAPNEKLFF; v_gene: TRBV29-1; abundance: NA; j_gene: TRBJ1-4
CDR3aa: CAISASGEKLFF; v_gene: TRBV10-3; abundance: NA; j_gene: TRBJ1-4
CDR3aa: CASSLGTVGYEQYF; v_gene: TRBV7-8; abundance: NA; j_gene: TRBJ2-7
CDR3aa: CASSLVGSGHGRETQYF; v_gene: TRBV7-2; abundance: NA; j_gene: TRBJ2-5
CDR3aa: CSARDAGGYEQYF; v_gene: TRBV20-1; abundance: NA; j_gene: TRBJ2-7
CDR3aa: CASSLGPGSNQPQHF; v_gene: TRBV28; abundance: NA; j_gene: TRBJ1-5
CDR3aa: CSARKPGGETQYF; v_gene: TRBV20-1; abundance: NA; j_gene: TRBJ2-5
CDR3aa: CAWSGQRDSGSPLHF; v_gene: TRBV30; abundance: NA; j_gene: TRBJ1-6
CDR3aa: CASAGTGYNEQFF; v_gene: TRBV19; abundance: NA; j_gene: TRBJ2-1
CDR3aa: CASSQGINSPLHF; v_gene: TRBV4-1; abundance: NA; j_gene: TRBJ1-6
CDR3aa: CASSQETGGRNEQFF; v_gene: TRBV9; abundance: NA; j_gene: TRBJ2-1
CDR3aa: CASSLDRRAGTGELFF; v_gene: TRBV6-2/TRBV6-3; abundance: NA; j_gene: TRBJ2-2
CDR3aa: CASSLYRGADEQYF; v_gene: TRBV7-9; abundance: NA; j_gene: TRBJ2-7
CDR3aa: CASSAATGRNIQYF; v_gene: TRBV7-2; abundance: NA; j_gene: TRBJ2-4
CDR3aa: CASSRRDLVLTF; v_gene: TRBV19; abundance: NA; j_gene: TRBJ2-6
CDR3aa: CASSFQGGLATNEKLFF; v_gene: TRBV7-8; abundance: NA; j_gene: TRBJ1-4
CDR3aa: CASSGGLAGLNYEQYF; v_gene: TRBV5-1; abundance: NA; j_gene: TRBJ2-7
CDR3aa: CSAPTGKLPGELFF; v_gene: TRBV20-1; abundance: NA; j_gene: TRBJ2-2
CDR3aa: CASSSTGFNQPQHF; v_gene: TRBV5-6; abundance: NA; j_gene: TRBJ1-5
CDR3aa: CASTLPKAEYSSGANVLTF; v_gene: TRBV5-6; abundance: NA; j_gene: TRBJ2-6
CDR3aa: CASSSRLAASYEQYF; v_gene: TRBV11-2; abundance: NA; j_gene: TRBJ2-7
CDR3aa: CASSFSQGRYSNQPQHF; v_gene: TRBV28; abundance: NA; j_gene: TRBJ1-5
CDR3aa: CASSWGSRKNYDYNEQFF; v_gene: TRBV5-6; abundance: NA; j_gene: TRBJ2-1
CDR3aa: CSARPLRGTDNEQFF; v_gene: TRBV20-1; abundance: NA; j_gene: TRBJ2-1
CDR3aa: CASSVGLGEATEAFF; v_gene: TRBV9; abundance: NA; j_gene: TRBJ1-1
CDR3aa: CASSLGMAGNYGYTF; v_gene: TRBV3-1; abundance: NA; j_gene: TRBJ1-2
CDR3aa: CASSQDLEQGVYEQYF; v_gene: TRBV4-3; abundance: NA; j_gene: TRBJ2-7
CDR3aa: CSADVAGGTDTQYF; v_gene: TRBV20-1; abundance: medium-sized; j_gene: TRBJ2-3
CDR3aa: CASSFFGQGLAIYNEQFF; v_gene: TRBV7-2; abundance: NA; j_gene: TRBJ2-1
CDR3aa: CASSFGVTGPTTYNEQFF; v_gene: TRBV5-1; abundance: NA; j_gene: TRBJ2-1
CDR3aa: CSARVRGYEQYF; v_gene: TRBV20-1; abundance: NA; j_gene: TRBJ2-7
CDR3aa: CASSRGRYQPQHF; v_gene: TRBV12-3/TRBV12-4; abundance: NA; j_gene: TRBJ1-5
CDR3aa: CSASGTSGGAGDTQYF; v_gene: TRBV20-1; abundance: NA; j_gene: TRBJ2-3
CDR3aa: CASRYSGEQYF; v_gene: TRBV2; abundance: NA; j_gene: TRBJ2-7
CDR3aa: CASSHPGREAYF; v_gene: TRBV27; abundance: NA; j_gene: TRBJ2-3
CDR3aa: CASSLAGLIETQYF; v_gene: TRBV7-8; abundance: NA; j_gene: TRBJ2-5
CDR3aa: CASSLKGYSYEQYF; v_gene: TRBV28; abundance: NA; j_gene: TRBJ2-7
CDR3aa: CASSLNTGPYEQYF; v_gene: TRBV19; abundance: NA; j_gene: TRBJ2-7
CDR3aa: CAISGLAGGPGELFF; v_gene: TRBV10-3; abundance: NA; j_gene: TRBJ2-2
CDR3aa: CASHLGSYNEQFF; v_gene: TRBV2; abundance: NA; j_gene: TRBJ2-1
CDR3aa: CASSQEDSSDTQYF; v_gene: TRBV4-1; abundance: NA; j_gene: TRBJ2-3
CDR3aa: CASSLLASIMERTDTQYF; v_gene: TRBV27; abundance: NA; j_gene: TRBJ2-3
CDR3aa: CASSQVVYEQYF; v_gene: TRBV3-1; abundance: NA; j_gene: TRBJ2-7
CDR3aa: CASSWTQGEQYF; v_gene: TRBV5-6; abundance: NA; j_gene: TRBJ2-7
CDR3aa: CASRTGQGLSGANVLTF; v_gene: TRBV6-5; abundance: NA; j_gene: TRBJ2-6
CDR3aa: CASSPWTGTGNTIYF; v_gene: TRBV12-3/TRBV12-4; abundance: NA; j_gene: TRBJ1-3
CDR3aa: CASTVTTSQETQYF; v_gene: TRBV7-6; abundance: NA; j_gene: TRBJ2-5